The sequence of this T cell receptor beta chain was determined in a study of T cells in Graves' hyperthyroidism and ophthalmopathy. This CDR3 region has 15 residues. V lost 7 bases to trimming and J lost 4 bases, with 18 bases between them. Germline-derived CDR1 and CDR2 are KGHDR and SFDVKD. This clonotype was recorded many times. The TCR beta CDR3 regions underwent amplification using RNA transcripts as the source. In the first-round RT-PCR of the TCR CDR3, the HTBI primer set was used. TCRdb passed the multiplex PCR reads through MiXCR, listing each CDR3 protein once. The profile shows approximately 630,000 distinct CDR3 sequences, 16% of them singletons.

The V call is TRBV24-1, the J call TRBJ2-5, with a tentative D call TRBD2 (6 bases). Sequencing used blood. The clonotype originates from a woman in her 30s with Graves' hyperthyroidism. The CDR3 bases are TGTGCCACCAGAGGGAGACGGGAGAGAGGAGAGACCCAGTACTTC. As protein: CATRGRRERGETQYF.